This paragraph covers one T cell receptor beta chain sequence. This sample stems from a study of blood T cell repertoires in COVID-19. On the study more broadly: From T cells, B-cell-depleted T cells, or PBMCs came the material, which was cDNA or gDNA.

Germline V lookup: CDR1 SGHNT, CDR2 YENEEA. There are 17 residues in the CDR3. The junction had 8 bases not matched to a gene; V was cut back by 4 bases and J by 2 bases. Profiled with immunoSEQ multiplex PCR; TCRdb holds only in-frame clones, not every one. The top ten clones hold 25% to 30% of a sample with more than 100,000 clones, approximately 87% of them seen once. This TCR derives from a woman in her seventies with acute or convalescent COVID-19. Sequenced: peripheral blood. The chain carries TRBV11-3 and TRBJ2-3, with TRBD2 matching 11 bases. The CDR3 DNA reads TGTGCCAGCAGCTCCCCATGGACTAGCGGGTCCACAGATACGCAGTATTTT. Its translation: CASSSPWTSGSTDTQYF.